The 12 T cell receptor beta chains below were found in one sample sequenced in a study of cytomegalovirus exposure and HLA in healthy donors. Libraries were prepared by immunoSEQ multiplex PCR; TCRdb keeps only in-frame clonotypes and omits some of them. Altogether approximately 260,000 clones are present, 86% being singletons, with the ten largest covering more than 0.8%. The sequenced material came from PBMCs. The receptor set was obtained from a woman aged 18-29 years in good health and CMV-seronegative.

The CDR3 bases are TGTGCCAGCCTTTTGACAGGGGCGAACACTGAAGCTTTCTTT. Its protein is CASLLTGANTEAFF. The chain combines TRBV2 with TRBJ1-1; 8 bases agree with TRBD1. The length of the CDR3 is 14 residues. Germline-derived CDR1 and CDR2 are SNHLY and FYNNEI. The J segment lost 1 base and the V segment lost 8 bases, leaving 6 bases of the junction unmatched.

The V gene is TRBV7-9, the J gene TRBJ1-5; maybe TRBD1 (6 bases). The CDR3 consists of 15 residues. The germline V gene encodes CDR1 SEHNR and CDR2 FQNEAQ (reference sequence). V lost 4 bases, J lost 4 bases, and 14 bases lay in between. The CDR3 region is CASSSRGSENQPQHF. CDR3 DNA sequence: TGTGCCAGCAGCTCCAGGGGTAGCGAAAATCAGCCCCAGCATTTT.

The CDR3 DNA reads TGCGCCAGCAGCCAACAGGGCGGGGGATCTTTCTTT. Protein sequence: CASSQQGGGSFF. The J gene is TRBJ1-1, the V gene TRBV4-3, with a possible D match to TRBD1 (5 bases). CDR1 and CDR2 from the germline V gene are LGHNA and YSLEER. The V end was cut by 2 bases, the J end by 12 bases, with 13 bases between. The CDR3 consists of 12 residues.

The rearrangement links TRBV7-2 to TRBJ2-7; no clear D. CDR3 length: 13 amino acids. The germline gives CDR1 SGHTA, CDR2 FQGNSA. V was trimmed by 1 base and J by 4 bases, leaving 8 bases between them. CDR3 sequence (DNA): TGTGCCAGCAGCTTAGGAGGTGGATACGAGCAGTACTTC. Protein: CASSLGGGYEQYF. The whole variable domain, remainder taken from reference TRBV7-2 and TRBJ2-7, is GAGVSQSPSNKVTEKGKDVELRCDPISGHTALYWYRQSLGQGLEFLIYFQGNSAPDKSGLPSDRFSAERTGGSVSTLTIQRTQQEDSAVYLCASSLGGGYEQYFGPGTRLTVT.

This sequence joins TRBV6-5 and TRBJ1-1; tentative D call: TRBD1 (6 bases). Germline lookup yields CDR1 MNHEY and CDR2 SVGAGI. The CDR3 is 15 amino acids. V was shortened by 7 bases and J by 2 bases, with 17 bases between the two germline ends. The chain's CDR3 is CASNPTTGGNTEAFF. DNA for the CDR3: TGTGCCAGCAACCCGACGACAGGCGGAAACACTGAAGCTTTCTTT.

Only a few counts were recorded for this clone. The J gene is TRBJ1-2, the V gene TRBV28; D gene uncertain. V was clipped by 2 bases and J by 6 bases, with 4 bases between them. Germline CDR1 and CDR2: MDHEN and SYDVKM. There are 11 residues in the CDR3. The CDR3 sequence: CASSLPDGYTF. CDR3 in DNA: TGTGCCAGCAGTTTACCAGATGGCTACACCTTC.

The gene calls are TRBV4-3 and TRBJ1-2; weak D call: TRBD1 (6 bases). This CDR3 has 14 residues. CDR1 is LGHNA, CDR2 YSLEER, per germline. Trimming removed 1 base from V and 8 bases from J, with 14 bases in between. CDR3 nucleotides: TGCGCCAGCAGCCAAGTCGGCGGGGGCCAAGGCTACACCTTC. It codes for CASSQVGGGQGYTF.

CDR3 protein: CASIFDRAGANVLTF. CDR3 nucleotides: TGTGCCAGCATCTTCGACAGGGCTGGGGCCAACGTCCTGACTTTC. The V gene is TRBV2, the J gene TRBJ2-6; TRBD1 aligns across 7 bases. The germline CDR1 and CDR2 sequences are SNHLY and FYNNEI. V shed 7 bases, J shed 2 bases, and the junction held 5 bases outside the gene matches. The CDR3 extends over 15 amino acids.

The chain carries TRBV6-1 and TRBJ2-7; TRBD1 matches 7 bases. The CDR3 has 14 residues. Unmatched junction bases numbered 7, after V lost 6 bases and J lost 2 bases. Germline V gene sequence: CDR1 MNHNS, CDR2 SASEGT. This CDR3 reads CASRSGTAAYEQYF. Here the CDR3 DNA reads TGTGCCAGCAGATCCGGGACAGCCGCCTACGAGCAGTACTTC.

The chain has TRBV19 and TRBJ1-1; tentative D call: TRBD1 (6 bases). The CDR3 runs 17 residues. V lost 5 bases to trimming and J lost 0 bases, with 19 bases between them. Germline V CDR1 and CDR2: LNHDA, SQIVND (reference sequence). CDR3 nucleotide sequence: TGTGCCAGTAGTCCTATCCCGGGACAAGGAATGAACACTGAAGCTTTCTTT. It encodes CASSPIPGQGMNTEAFF.

This chain's CDR3 is CASRMTGYEQYF. The CDR3 DNA follows: TGTGCCAGCAGAATGACAGGCTACGAGCAGTACTTC. The chain recombines TRBV28 with TRBJ2-7; possibly TRBD1 for D (6 bases). The germline gives CDR1 MDHEN, CDR2 SYDVKM. The CDR3 is 12 amino acids. Trimming stripped 6 bases from V and 3 bases from J, with 9 bases between.

This clone was seen a handful of times. The chain recombines TRBV6-1 with TRBJ1-5; D uncertain. The CDR3 covers 11 residues. From germline, CDR1 is MNHNS and CDR2 SASEGT. Trimming took 6 bases from V and 4 from J, leaving 4 bases between them. CDR3 sequence: CASSNNQPQHF. The CDR3 nucleotides are TGTGCCAGCAGCAATAATCAGCCCCAGCATTTT.